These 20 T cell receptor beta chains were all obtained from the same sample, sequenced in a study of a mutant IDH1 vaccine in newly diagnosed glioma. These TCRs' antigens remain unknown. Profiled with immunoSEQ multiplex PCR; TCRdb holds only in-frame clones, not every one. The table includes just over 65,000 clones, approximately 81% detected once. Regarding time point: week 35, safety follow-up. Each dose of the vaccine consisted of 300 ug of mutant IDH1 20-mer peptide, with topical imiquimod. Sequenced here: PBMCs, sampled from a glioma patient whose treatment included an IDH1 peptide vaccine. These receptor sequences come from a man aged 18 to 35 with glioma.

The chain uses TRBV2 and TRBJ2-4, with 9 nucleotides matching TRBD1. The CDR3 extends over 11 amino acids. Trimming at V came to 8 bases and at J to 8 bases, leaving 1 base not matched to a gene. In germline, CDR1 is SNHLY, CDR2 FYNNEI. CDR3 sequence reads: CASRQGDIQYF. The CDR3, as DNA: TGTGCCAGCCGACAGGGGGACATTCAGTACTTC. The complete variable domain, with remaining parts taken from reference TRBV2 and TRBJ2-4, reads EPEVTQTPSHQVTQMGQEVILRCVPISNHLYFYWYRQILGQKVEFLVSFYNNEISEKSEIFDDQFSVERPDGSNFTLKIRSTKLEDSAMYFCASRQGDIQYFGAGTRLSVL.

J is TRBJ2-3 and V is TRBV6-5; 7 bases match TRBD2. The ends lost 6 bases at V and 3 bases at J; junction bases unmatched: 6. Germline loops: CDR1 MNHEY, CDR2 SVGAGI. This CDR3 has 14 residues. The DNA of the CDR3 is TGTGCCAGCAGGACTAGCCGGCGTACAGATACGCAGTATTTT. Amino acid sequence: CASRTSRRTDTQYF.

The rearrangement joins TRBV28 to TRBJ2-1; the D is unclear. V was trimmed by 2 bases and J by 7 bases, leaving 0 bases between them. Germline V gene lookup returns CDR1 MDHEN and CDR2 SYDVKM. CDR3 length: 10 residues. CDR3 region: CASSLNEQFF. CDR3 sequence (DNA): TGTGCCAGCAGTTTAAATGAGCAGTTCTTC.

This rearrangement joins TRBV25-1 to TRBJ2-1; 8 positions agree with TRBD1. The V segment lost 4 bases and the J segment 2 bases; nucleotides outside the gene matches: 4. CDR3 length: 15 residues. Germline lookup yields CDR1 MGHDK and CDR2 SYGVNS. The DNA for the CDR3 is TGTGCCAGCAGTGGCCGGGACAGGACCTACAATGAGCAGTTCTTC. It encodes CASSGRDRTYNEQFF.

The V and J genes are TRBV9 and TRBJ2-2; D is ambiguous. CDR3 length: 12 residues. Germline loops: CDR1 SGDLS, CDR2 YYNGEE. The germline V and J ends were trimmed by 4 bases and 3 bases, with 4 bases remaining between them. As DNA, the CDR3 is TGTGCCAGCAGCACCCACACCGGGGAGCTGTTTTTT. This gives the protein CASSTHTGELFF.

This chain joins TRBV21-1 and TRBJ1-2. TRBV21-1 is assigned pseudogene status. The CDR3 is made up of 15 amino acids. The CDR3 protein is CASSLPLPGSYGYTF. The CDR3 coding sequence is TGTGCCAGCAGCCTACCACTCCCCGGGTCCTATGGCTACACCTTC.

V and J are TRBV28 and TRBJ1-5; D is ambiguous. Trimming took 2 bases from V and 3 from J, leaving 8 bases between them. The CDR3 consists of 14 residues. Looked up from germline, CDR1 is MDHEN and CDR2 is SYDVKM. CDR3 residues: CASSLVGTNQPQHF. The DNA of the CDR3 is TGTGCCAGCAGTTTAGTGGGAACCAATCAGCCCCAGCATTTT.

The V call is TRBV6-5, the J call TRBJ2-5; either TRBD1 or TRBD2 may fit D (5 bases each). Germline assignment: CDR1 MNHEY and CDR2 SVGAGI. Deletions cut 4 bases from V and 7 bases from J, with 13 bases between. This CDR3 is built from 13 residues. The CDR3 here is CASSSGARGTQYF. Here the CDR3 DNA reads TGTGCCAGCAGTTCCGGGGCCCGGGGGACCCAGTACTTC.

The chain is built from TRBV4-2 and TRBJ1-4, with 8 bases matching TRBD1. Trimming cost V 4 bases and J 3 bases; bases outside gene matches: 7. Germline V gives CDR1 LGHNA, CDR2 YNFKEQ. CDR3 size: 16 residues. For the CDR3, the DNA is TGTGCCAGCAGCCCGGGGGACAGGTTACCTAATGAAAAACTGTTTTTT. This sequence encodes CASSPGDRLPNEKLFF.

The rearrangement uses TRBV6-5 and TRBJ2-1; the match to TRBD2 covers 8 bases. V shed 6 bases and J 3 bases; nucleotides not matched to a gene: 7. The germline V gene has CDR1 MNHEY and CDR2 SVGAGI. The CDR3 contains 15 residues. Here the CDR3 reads CASRNTGGSYNEQFF. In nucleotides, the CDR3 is TGTGCCAGCAGAAACACGGGGGGGAGCTACAATGAGCAGTTCTTC.

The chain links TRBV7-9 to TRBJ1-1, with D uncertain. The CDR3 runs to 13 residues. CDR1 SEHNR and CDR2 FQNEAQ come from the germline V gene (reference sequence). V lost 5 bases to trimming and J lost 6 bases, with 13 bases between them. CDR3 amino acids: CASSQYRLSEAFF. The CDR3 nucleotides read TGTGCCAGCAGCCAGTACAGACTCTCTGAAGCTTTCTTT.

The CDR3 here is CASTAGQPNTGELFF. DNA of the CDR3: TGTGCCAGCACTGCCGGACAGCCGAACACCGGGGAGCTGTTTTTT. This chain joins TRBV11-3 and TRBJ2-2; a weak D match, TRBD1 (6 bases). Germline V lookup: CDR1 SGHNT, CDR2 YENEEA. The CDR3 covers 15 residues. V lost 7 bases, J lost 0 bases, and 12 bases lay in between.

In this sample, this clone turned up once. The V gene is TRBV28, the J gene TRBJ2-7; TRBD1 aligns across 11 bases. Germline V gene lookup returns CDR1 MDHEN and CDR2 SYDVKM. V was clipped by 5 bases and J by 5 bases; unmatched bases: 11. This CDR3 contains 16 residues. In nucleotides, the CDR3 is TGTGCCAGCAGTAAACCGGACAGGGGGCATCCTGACGAGCAGTACTTC. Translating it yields CASSKPDRGHPDEQYF.

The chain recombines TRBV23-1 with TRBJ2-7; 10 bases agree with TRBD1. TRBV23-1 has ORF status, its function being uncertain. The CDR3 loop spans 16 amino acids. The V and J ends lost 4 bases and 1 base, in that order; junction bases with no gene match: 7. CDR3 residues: CASSPTGGGRSYEQYF. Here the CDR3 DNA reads TGCGCCAGCAGTCCGACAGGGGGCGGACGGTCCTACGAGCAGTACTTC.

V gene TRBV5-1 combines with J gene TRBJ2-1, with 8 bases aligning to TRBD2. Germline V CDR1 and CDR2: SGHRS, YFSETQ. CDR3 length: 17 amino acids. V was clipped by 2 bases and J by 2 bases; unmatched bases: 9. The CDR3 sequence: CASSLGTSGDAYNEQFF. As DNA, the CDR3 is TGCGCCAGCAGCTTAGGAACTAGCGGAGATGCCTACAATGAGCAGTTCTTC.

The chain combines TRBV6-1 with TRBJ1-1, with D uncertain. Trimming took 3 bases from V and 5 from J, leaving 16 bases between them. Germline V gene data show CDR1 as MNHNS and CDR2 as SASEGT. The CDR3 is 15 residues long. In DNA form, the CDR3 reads TGTGCCAGCAGTGACCGGACCCCTCTTGGGACTGAAGCTTTCTTT. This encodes CASSDRTPLGTEAFF.

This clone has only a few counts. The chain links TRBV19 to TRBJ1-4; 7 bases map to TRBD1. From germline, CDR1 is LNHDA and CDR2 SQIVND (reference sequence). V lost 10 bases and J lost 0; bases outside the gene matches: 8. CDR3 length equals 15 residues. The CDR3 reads CATRTGPTTNEKLFF. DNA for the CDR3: TGTGCCACCAGGACAGGCCCTACAACTAATGAAAAACTGTTTTTT.

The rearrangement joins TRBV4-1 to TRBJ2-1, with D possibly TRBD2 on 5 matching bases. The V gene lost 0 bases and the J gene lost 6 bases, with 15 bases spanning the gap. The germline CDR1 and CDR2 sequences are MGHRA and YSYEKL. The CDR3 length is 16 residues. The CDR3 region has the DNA TGCGCCAGCAGCCAAGATAGTGTGGGAGTTACCAATGAGCAGTTCTTC. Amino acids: CASSQDSVGVTNEQFF.

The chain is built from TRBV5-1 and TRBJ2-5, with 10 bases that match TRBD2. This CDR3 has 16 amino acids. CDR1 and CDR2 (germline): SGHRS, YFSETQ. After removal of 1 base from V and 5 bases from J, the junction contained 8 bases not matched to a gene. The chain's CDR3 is CASSLTQSSGSETQYF. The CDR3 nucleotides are TGCGCCAGCAGCTTGACCCAGTCTAGCGGGAGCGAGACCCAGTACTTC.

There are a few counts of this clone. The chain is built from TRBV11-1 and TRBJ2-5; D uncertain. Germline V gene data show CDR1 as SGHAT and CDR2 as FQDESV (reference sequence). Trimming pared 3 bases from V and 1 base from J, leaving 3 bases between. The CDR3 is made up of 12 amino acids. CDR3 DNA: TGTGCCAGCAGCTTGATCCAAGAGACCCAGTACTTC. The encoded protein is CASSLIQETQYF.